The clone carrying this TCR beta chain was picked up a small number of times. No antigen is known for it. The data originate from a study of regulatory T cells in long-lasting Graves disease. General study results and limits: Among the persistent patients, 2,500 to 3,000 public clonotypes were shared, more than the roughly 970 shared among new patients.

Germline values: CDR1 LNHDA, CDR2 SQIVND (reference sequence). The CDR3 covers 15 residues. The V segment lost 5 bases and the J segment 8 bases; nucleotides outside the gene matches: 10. The time point: newly diagnosed GD, antithyroid drugs for less than 3 months. Researchers made the TCR library from RNA that was extracted from PBMCs. TCR beta libraries were built with iRepertoire HTBI primers and Arm-PCR of CDR3 regions. TCRdb reprocessed the multiplex PCR reads with MiXCR, giving one entry per CDR3 protein. The sample includes roughly 500,000 distinct CDR3 sequences, 14% seen only once; the top ten take roughly a sixth. These same data were also listed under a study on T cells in Graves' hyperthyroidism and ophthalmopathy.

The sample consisted of peripheral blood mononuclear cells (PBMCs), taken at new diagnosis, from a patient treated with antithyroid drugs. This receptor was identified in a woman in her forties or fifties with Graves disease. This chain connects TRBV19 to TRBJ2-1; the match to TRBD2 covers 9 bases. The CDR3 reads CASSVVAGVSYEQFF. The CDR3 nucleotides are TGTGCCAGTAGTGTAGTAGCGGGAGTATCGTATGAGCAGTTCTTC.